Following are 21 T cell receptor beta chains from one sample sequenced in a study of T cells expressing NK-cell markers. TCRdb reprocessed the 5' RACE reads; each CDR3 protein has one entry and no DNA is given. This sample lists 300,000 or so distinct CDR3 sequences; its ten largest clones have roughly 4.2%. The sequenced sample consisted of blood T cells: a sorted CD56 or NKG2C T cell subset, CD4+ or CD8+ T cells, or bulk PBMC T cells (not recorded which). Every receptor here comes from a woman between 18 and 75 years old in good health.

This chain uses TRBV6-1 with TRBJ2-3. The CDR3 length is 14 residues. Germline CDR1 reads MNHNS; CDR2 reads SASEGT. CDR3 residues: CASRKGRSTDTQYF.

The chain uses TRBV20-1 and TRBJ1-1; the TCRdb call, TRBD1, lacks DNA for checking. Germline V gene lookup returns CDR1 DFQATT and CDR2 SNEGSKA (reference sequence). The CDR3 consists of 11 residues. The CDR3 spells CSADSNTEAFF.

Here the CDR3 reads CASSLRAQDPDTQYF. This rearrangement joins TRBV7-9 to TRBJ2-3; without DNA, the TCRdb call of TRBD2 cannot be checked. The CDR3 is 15 residues long. Germline lookup yields CDR1 SEHNR and CDR2 FQNEAQ (reference sequence).

The chain links TRBV5-1 to TRBJ2-7; TCRdb's D gene call, TRBD2, goes unchecked for lack of DNA. The length of the CDR3 is 15 residues. Germline values: CDR1 SGHRS, CDR2 YFSETQ. The CDR3 is CASRKEALTSYEQYF.

The J gene is TRBJ1-4, the V gene TRBV2; the TRBD1 assignment by TCRdb is unverifiable without DNA. This CDR3 is 14 amino acids long. Germline CDR1 SNHLY, CDR2 FYNNEI. The CDR3: CASSTDRTNEKLFF.

V is TRBV18 and J is TRBJ1-1; TCRdb designates TRBD1, a call that cannot be tested without DNA. The germline V gene has CDR1 KGHSH and CDR2 LQKENI. The CDR3 consists of 13 residues. The CDR3 spells CASSPTRDGEAFF.

The chain couples TRBV10-3 to TRBJ2-5; the TRBD2 assignment by TCRdb is unverifiable without DNA. The CDR3 runs 15 residues. Germline CDR1 is ENHRY and CDR2 is SYGVKD. The CDR3 sequence is CAISGRLAGQETQYF.

The chain joins TRBV20-1 to TRBJ2-1. The length of the CDR3 is 15 residues. The germline V gene has CDR1 DFQATT and CDR2 SNEGSKA (reference sequence). The CDR3 is CSAPSRDGSYNEQFF.

The chain employs TRBV29-1 and TRBJ1-4. The CDR3 sequence is 12 residues long. Germline lookup yields CDR1 SQVTM and CDR2 ANQGSEA. The CDR3 is CSVVRTNEKLFF.

The chain combines TRBV7-2 with TRBJ1-5. The CDR3 runs 12 residues. Germline V gene data show CDR1 as SGHTA and CDR2 as FQGNSA. CDR3 in amino acids: CASSLPGDPQHF.

This chain links TRBV4-1 with TRBJ2-3; TCRdb's D gene call, TRBD2, goes unchecked for lack of DNA. This CDR3 region has 17 residues. CDR1 MGHRA and CDR2 YSYEKL come from the germline V gene. The CDR3 sequence is CASSQGTSGVSTDTQYF.

The chain has TRBV6-5 and TRBJ1-2. This CDR3 is 14 amino acids long. Germline V lookup: CDR1 MNHEY, CDR2 SVGAGI. CDR3 loop: CASSYGGRNYGYTF.

CDR3 in amino acids: CSAREPRGSREQYF. This sequence joins TRBV20-1 and TRBJ2-7; the D call from TCRdb, TRBD2, cannot be confirmed without DNA. The germline gives CDR1 DFQATT, CDR2 SNEGSKA (reference sequence). This CDR3 region has 14 residues.

V gene TRBV7-6 combines with J gene TRBJ1-2; TCRdb's D call of TRBD1 is untestable without DNA. Germline-derived CDR1 and CDR2 are SGHVS and FNYEAQ. The CDR3 is made up of 15 amino acids. The CDR3 region is CASSAGTGFNYGYTF.

V and J are TRBV3-1 and TRBJ1-2; the TCRdb D gene call, TRBD1, has no DNA to confirm it. The CDR3 is made up of 13 amino acids. Germline V lookup: CDR1 LGHDT, CDR2 YNNKEL (reference sequence). CDR3 in amino acids: CASSLGQVSGYTF.

This chain joins TRBV29-1 and TRBJ2-1. CDR1 is SQVTM, CDR2 ANQGSEA, per germline. This CDR3 is 14 amino acids long. The chain's CDR3 is CSVEARGPYNEQFF.

The gene calls are TRBV27 and TRBJ2-3; TCRdb's D call, TRBD2, is unchecked because there is no DNA. The CDR3 length is 13 residues. CDR1 is MNHEY, CDR2 SMNVEV, per germline (reference sequence). CDR3 protein: CASTAGGAPAQYF.

V usage is TRBV3-1 and J usage is TRBJ2-2. The CDR3 is 14 amino acids. The V gene's germline CDR1 is LGHDT and CDR2 YNNKEL (reference sequence). The CDR3 loop is CASSPSRNTGELFF.

The CDR3 sequence is CASSGWARARTNEKLFF. The chain couples TRBV2 to TRBJ1-4; TCRdb's D call of TRBD1 is untestable without DNA. This CDR3 is 17 amino acids long. Germline lookup yields CDR1 SNHLY and CDR2 FYNNEI. The whole variable domain, filled in from reference TRBV2 and TRBJ1-4, reads EPEVTQTPSHQVTQMGQEVILRCVPISNHLYFYWYRQILGQKVEFLVSFYNNEISEKSEIFDDQFSVERPDGSNFTLKIRSTKLEDSAMYFCASSGWARARTNEKLFFGSGTQLSVL.

The V gene is TRBV27, the J gene TRBJ2-3; TCRdb lists TRBD2, though no DNA is available to test this call. Germline V gene data show CDR1 as MNHEY and CDR2 as SMNVEV (reference sequence). CDR3 length: 15 amino acids. This CDR3 reads CASSPLLVRADTQYF.

The chain is built from TRBV7-2 and TRBJ2-3; without DNA, the TCRdb call of TRBD2 cannot be checked. The CDR3 has 16 amino acids. Germline loops: CDR1 SGHTA, CDR2 FQGNSA. CDR3 loop: CASSPTNLAGGDTQYF.